The clone carrying this TCR beta chain was seen only once. Antigen: not known. The protocol was immunoSEQ multiplex PCR, while the TCRdb copy is restricted to in-frame clones and leaves out a portion. The data hold about 130,000 clones, with roughly 88% observed a single time. The sample originates from a study of T cell responses to AZD1222 COVID-19 vaccine. Study-wide points: Nearly half of spike-specific TCRs reportedly target unmutated variant regions.

From germline, CDR1 is MNHEY and CDR2 SVGAGI. The V and J ends lost 2 bases and 8 bases, in that order; junction bases with no gene match: 5. The CDR3 has 14 residues. Here the sequenced sample was peripheral blood, taken 28 days after the second AZD1222 dose. This receptor was taken from an adult who received the AZD1222 COVID-19 vaccine. V gene TRBV6-5 combines with J gene TRBJ1-3; 8 bases align to TRBD1. Written as DNA, the CDR3 is TGTGCCAGCAGTTACAACAGGGGGGGACACACCATATATTTT. Protein: CASSYNRGGHTIYF.